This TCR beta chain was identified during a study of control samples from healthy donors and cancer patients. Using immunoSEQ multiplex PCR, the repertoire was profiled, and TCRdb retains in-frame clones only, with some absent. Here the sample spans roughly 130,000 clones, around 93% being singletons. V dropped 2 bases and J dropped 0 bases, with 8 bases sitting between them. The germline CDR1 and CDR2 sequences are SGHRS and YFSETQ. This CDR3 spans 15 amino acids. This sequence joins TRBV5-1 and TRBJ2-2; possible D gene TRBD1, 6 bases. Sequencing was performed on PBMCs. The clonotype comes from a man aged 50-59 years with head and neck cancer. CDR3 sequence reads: CASSFEGANTGELFF. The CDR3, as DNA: TGCGCCAGCAGCTTCGAGGGGGCGAACACCGGGGAGCTGTTTTTT. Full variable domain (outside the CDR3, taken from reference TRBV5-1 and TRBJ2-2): KAGVTQTPRYLIKTRGQQVTLSCSPISGHRSVSWYQQTPGQGLQFLFEYFSETQRNKGNFPGRFSGRQFSNSRSEMNVSTLELGDSALYLCASSFEGANTGELFFGEGSRLTVL.